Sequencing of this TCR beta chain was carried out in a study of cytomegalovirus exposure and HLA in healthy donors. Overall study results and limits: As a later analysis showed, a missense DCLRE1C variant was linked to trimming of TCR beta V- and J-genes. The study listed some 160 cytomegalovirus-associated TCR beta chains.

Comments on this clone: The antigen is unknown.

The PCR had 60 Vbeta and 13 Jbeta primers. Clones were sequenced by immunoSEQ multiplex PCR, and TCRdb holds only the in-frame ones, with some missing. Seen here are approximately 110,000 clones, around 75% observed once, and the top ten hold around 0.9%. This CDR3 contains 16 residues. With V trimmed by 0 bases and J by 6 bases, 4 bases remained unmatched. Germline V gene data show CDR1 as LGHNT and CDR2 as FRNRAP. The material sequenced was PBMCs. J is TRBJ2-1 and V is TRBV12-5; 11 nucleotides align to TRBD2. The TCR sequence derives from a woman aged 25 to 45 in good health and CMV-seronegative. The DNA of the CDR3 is TGTGCTAGTGGTTTGGTACTAGCGGGAGTTCCCAATGAGCAGTTCTTC. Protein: CASGLVLAGVPNEQFF.